The 8 T cell receptor beta chains listed next were all sequenced from one sample in a study of a mutant IDH1 vaccine in newly diagnosed glioma. Libraries were prepared by immunoSEQ multiplex PCR; TCRdb keeps only in-frame clonotypes and omits some of them. The sample has tens of thousands of clones, about four fifths seen once. These TCRs are of unknown antigen specificity. Described time point: week 23, last vaccination. The vaccine gave 300 ug of a 20-mer mutant IDH1 peptide subcutaneously per dose. Sequencing used PBMCs, obtained from a glioma patient whose treatment included an IDH1 peptide vaccine. Receptors were obtained from a man aged 35 to 55 with glioma.

DNA of the CDR3: TGCGCCAGCAGTGGACAGCCCGATGAAAAACTGTTTTTT. This translates into CASSGQPDEKLFF. V is TRBV10-1 and J is TRBJ1-4, with D perhaps matching TRBD1 (5 bases). V was clipped by 4 bases and J by 6 bases, with 9 bases between them. The CDR3 is 13 amino acids. Germline assignment: CDR1 WNHNN and CDR2 SYGVQD (reference sequence).

In this sample, this clone turned up a few times. CDR3 amino acids: CASSRGVNQPQHF. The CDR3 DNA sequence: TGTGCCAGCTCACGAGGGGTCAATCAGCCCCAGCATTTT. The chain uses TRBV18 and TRBJ1-5; D may be TRBD1 (5 bases). V lost 4 bases and J lost 3, with 7 bases in between. Germline-derived CDR1 and CDR2 are KGHSH and LQKENI. The CDR3 loop spans 13 amino acids.

V and J are TRBV7-8 and TRBJ1-2, with TRBD1 matching 8 bases. The CDR3 runs 17 residues. V trimming: 1 base; J trimming: 5 bases; junction bases outside the gene matches: 12. Germline lookup yields CDR1 SGHVS and CDR2 FQNEAQ. This CDR3 is CASSLGGINRGNYGYTF. DNA of the CDR3: TGTGCCAGCAGCTTAGGAGGGATCAACAGGGGGAATTATGGCTACACCTTC. The full variable domain, its missing parts supplied by reference TRBV7-8 and TRBJ1-2, is GAGVSQSPRYKVAKRGQDVALRCDPISGHVSLFWYQQALGQGPEFLTYFQNEAQLDKSGLPSDRFFAERPEGSVSTLKIQRTQQEDSAVYLCASSLGGINRGNYGYTFGSGTRLTVV.

This chain joins TRBV5-1 and TRBJ1-1; D remains ambiguous. V was shortened by 0 bases and J by 7 bases, with 7 bases between the two germline ends. The length of the CDR3 is 12 residues. The germline CDR1 and CDR2 sequences are SGHRS and YFSETQ. The DNA of the CDR3 is TGCGCCAGCAGCTTGGGTAGTTTTGAAGCTTTCTTT. Translation gives CASSLGSFEAFF.

J is TRBJ1-4 and V is TRBV4-1, with no clear D. The V gene's germline CDR1 is MGHRA and CDR2 YSYEKL. This CDR3 is 14 amino acids long. The V and J ends lost 0 bases and 8 bases respectively, with 10 bases between them. CDR3 nucleotides: TGCGCCAGCAGCCAAGAGCAAACACTAGAAAAACTGTTTTTT. Translated, it gives CASSQEQTLEKLFF.

The V gene is TRBV5-6, the J gene TRBJ2-5; 7 nucleotides line up with TRBD2. Germline V gene sequence: CDR1 SGHDT, CDR2 YYEEEE. J lost 7 bases, V lost 6 bases, and 27 bases had no gene match. The CDR3 has 19 residues. The chain's CDR3 is CASTLWRGRTRGLEWTQYF. The CDR3 DNA reads TGTGCCAGCACCCTATGGCGGGGTCGGACTAGGGGCTTGGAGTGGACCCAGTACTTC.

This clone was observed a single time. The J gene is TRBJ2-1, the V gene TRBV18; TRBD2 matches at 7 bases. J lost 6 bases, V lost 3 bases, and 8 bases had no gene match. Germline V gene lookup returns CDR1 KGHSH and CDR2 LQKENI. This CDR3 is 15 amino acids long. Here the CDR3 reads CASSPGLQTPNEQFF. The CDR3 nucleotides read TGTGCCAGCTCACCGGGACTACAAACACCCAATGAGCAGTTCTTC.

CDR3 DNA: TGTGCCAGCAGCTTCGGACAGGGAGTCGAGCAGTACTTC. This encodes CASSFGQGVEQYF. V gene TRBV7-9 combines with J gene TRBJ2-7; 8 bases are shared with TRBD1. CDR1 is SEHNR and CDR2 is FQNEAQ in the germline V gene (reference sequence). This CDR3 is built from 13 residues. Unmatched junction bases numbered 4, after V lost 3 bases and J lost 6 bases.